These T cell receptor beta chains were read from a single sample in a study of T cells in Graves' hyperthyroidism and ophthalmopathy. Each CDR3 protein is one row after TCRdb ran MiXCR on the multiplex PCR reads. The sample has roughly 280,000 distinct CDR3 sequences, approximately 15% seen once. Source material: blood. These TCRs come from a woman aged 55-75 years with Graves' ophthalmopathy. Each CDR3 is given with its conserved first and last residue. A D gene is named only where the DNA matches it firmly. Not all rows give a size; the values are once, few, many and, for expanded clones, a class.

J,V,length,D,size,CDR3,DNA
TRBJ2-6,TRBV27,18,NA,few,CASTSVDRIISGANVLTF,TGTGCCAGCACCTCAGTGGACAGAATTATCTCTGGGGCCAACGTCCTGACTTTC
TRBJ1-4,TRBV20-1,14,TRBD1,many,CSAKGTGLFEKLFF,TGCAGTGCTAAAGGGACAGGGTTGTTTGAAAAACTGTTTTTT
TRBJ2-5,TRBV7-9,16,NA,NA,CASSFLPVAIGETQYF,TGTGCCAGCAGCTTCCTCCCAGTAGCGATCGGAGAGACCCAGTACTTC
TRBJ1-1,TRBV29-1,14,NA,many,CSVGILGGNTEAFF,TGCAGCGTTGGGATTTTAGGAGGGAACACTGAAGCTTTCTTT
TRBJ1-5,TRBV6-1,16,TRBD1,NA,CAGSDISQGMGQPQHF,TGTGCCGGCAGTGACATATCACAGGGGATGGGTCAGCCCCAGCATTTT
TRBJ2-7,TRBV3-1,12,NA,many,CASSQAPHEQYF,TGTGCCAGCAGCCAAGCTCCACACGAGCAGTACTTC
TRBJ1-6,TRBV28,14,TRBD1,many,CASSWGQTNSPLHF,TGTGCCAGCAGTTGGGGACAGACAAATTCACCCCTCCACTTT
TRBJ1-2,TRBV4-1,14,NA,NA,CASSPLTGNYGYTF,TGCGCCAGCAGCCCACTTACAGGGAACTATGGCTACACCTTC
TRBJ2-1,TRBV7-2,18,TRBD2,many,CASSLQGLAGGLYHEQFF,TGTGCCAGCAGCTTACAGGGACTAGCGGGGGGACTTTATCATGAGCAGTTCTTC
TRBJ1-2,TRBV2,13,TRBD1,NA,CASSRDSPLGYTF,TGTGCCAGCAGCCGGGACAGTCCGTTGGGCTACACCTTC
TRBJ2-1,TRBV27,16,NA,many,CASSRGGVSSYNEQFF,TGTGCCAGCAGTCGAGGCGGTGTGAGCTCCTACAATGAGCAGTTCTTC
TRBJ1-1,TRBV19,15,NA,few,CASSTNNRGGTEAFF,TGTGCCAGTAGTACAAATAATAGAGGAGGGACTGAAGCTTTCTTT
TRBJ1-2,TRBV5-1,14,NA,many,CASSLGTAHYGYTF,TGCGCCAGCAGCTTGGGGACAGCCCACTATGGCTACACCTTC
TRBJ2-1,TRBV7-2,16,TRBD2,many,CASSFLGTNSYNEQFF,TGTGCCAGCAGCTTTCTCGGGACTAACTCCTACAATGAGCAGTTCTTC
TRBJ1-1,TRBV5-6,17,NA,many,CASSLRPKTGRNTEAFF,TGTGCCAGCAGCTTGCGGCCCAAAACAGGAAGGAACACTGAAGCTTTCTTT
TRBJ2-1,TRBV11-1,16,TRBD2,NA,CASSQALTSANNEQFF,TGCGCCAGCAGCCAAGCCCTGACTAGCGCTAACAATGAGCAGTTCTTC
TRBJ2-7,TRBV11-2,14,TRBD1,many,CASSIYRGIYEQYF,TGTGCCAGCAGCATCTACAGGGGGATCTACGAGCAGTACTTC
TRBJ1-2,TRBV20-1,13,NA,few,CSASSVKLGGYTF,TGCAGTGCTAGCTCCGTGAAACTGGGGGGCTACACCTTC
TRBJ1-1,TRBV11-3,15,NA,many,CASSPGIDRPTEAFF,TGTGCCAGCAGCCCCGGTATAGACAGGCCCACTGAAGCTTTCTTT
TRBJ2-4,TRBV3-1,20,TRBD2,few,CASSQDQGLAGGVAKNIQYF,TGTGCCAGCAGCCAAGACCAAGGGCTAGCGGGGGGAGTAGCCAAAAACATTCAGTACTTC
TRBJ1-1,TRBV18,14,NA,few,CASSPNLSGTEAFF,TGTGCCAGCTCCCCTAATCTATCGGGGACTGAAGCTTTCTTT
TRBJ1-6,TRBV6-5,16,TRBD1,many,CASSYSIYRGTSPLHF,TGTGCCAGCAGTTACTCGATCTACAGGGGAACTTCACCCCTCCACTTT
TRBJ1-3,TRBV28,17,NA,few,CASSFGASSSSGNTIYF,TGTGCCAGCAGTTTTGGGGCATCTAGTTCCTCTGGAAACACCATATATTTT